This T cell receptor (beta chain) was obtained from a study of shared clonotypes between healthy human individuals. Study in general: Aged between 18 and 49, the donors were a couple of women and three men. For every donor, three CD4 naive, three CD4 memory, two CD8 naive and one CD8 memory plates were used.

Memory CD4+ cells were the fraction left after CD45RA+ naive selection. Per the original data handling: For the immunoSEQ data, sequences were junction-only without quality scores, so filtering differed. Clones were read by immunoSEQ multiplex PCR, and TCRdb kept only the in-frame ones, dropping some. V, J and clone size are taken as reported in that table, and D and trimming were inferred from the DNA itself. The top ten clones hold about 0.45% of a sample with approximately 1.4 million clones, 95% to 99% of them seen once. Germline V CDR1 and CDR2: LGHNA, YSLEER. The V end lost 4 bases, the J end lost 0 bases, and 13 bases lay between the germline ends. The CDR3 has 16 residues.

Sequenced input: naive CD4+ T cells sorted from blood. Subset meaning: CD45RA+ positively selected. This sequence originates from a man younger than 45 in good health. This chain uses TRBV4-3 with TRBJ2-1, with a weak D call TRBD2 (6 bases). In DNA, the CDR3 is TGCGCCAGCAGCCGGGATGGGCGGGGCTCCTACAATGAGCAGTTCTTC. It codes for CASSRDGRGSYNEQFF.